This TCR beta chain was sequenced in a study of CD8+ T cells in alopecia areata (dated by TCRdb to 2016 to 2019). For context, the study as a whole: Treated patients were enrolled in an open-label pilot trial of oral tofacitinib at 5 to 10 mg twice daily for moderate-to-severe alopecia areata. Patients stayed on tofacitinib for 6 to 18 months and then had 6 months of follow-up off drug so that delayed response and recurrence could be assessed. For the treated patients, the SALT score, which quantifies what percentage of scalp surface area is affected, served as the measure of disease severity. To study T cell clonal expansion in alopecia areata, the researchers applied high-throughput TCRbeta sequencing to both the C3H/HeJ mouse model and human patients. Scalp tissue and sorted CD4+ and CD8+ peripheral blood T cells from patchy and totalis/universalis alopecia areata patients and from healthy controls were covered by human TCRbeta sequencing. Biopsies were taken from tofacitinib-treated patients at baseline and again at 4 and 24 weeks into treatment, and several of those patients also had a later scalp biopsy. Scalp clonality was compared across normal scalp (n=4), patchy alopecia areata scalp (n=8), and alopecia totalis/universalis scalp (n=8). The RNA source kit depended on sample type: the PAXgene miRNA kit for fixed scalp, the miRNeasy kit for PBMCs, and the RNeasy kit for mouse skin. Amplification of TCRbeta CDR3 regions was done by immunoSEQ multiplex PCR using 35 Vbeta forward primers and 13 Jbeta reverse primers.

V loses 4 bases, J loses 2 bases, and the germline ends lie 30 bases apart. From a lookup of the germline V gene, CDR1 and CDR2 are SGHVS and FQNEAQ. Counted from cysteine to phenylalanine, this CDR3 has 20 amino acids. Solely the CDR3 DNA is kept, with 60 bases framed from the first base. This clone is medium-sized (0.01 to 0.1%). Its antigen is still unknown. No much larger clonotype is one base removed from it; base qualities were not supplied. The library was produced with the immunoSEQ multiplex PCR assay. RNA was extracted from all samples and reverse transcribed into cDNA, which served as template for TCR sequencing. SuperScript III was used to make first-strand cDNA, primed with a 2:1 mix of oligo-dT and random hexamers. A synthetic immune receptor repertoire was used to assess amplification bias, and residual bias was removed computationally. In the authors' own workflow: Raw reads were preprocessed to remove errors, and CDR3 was defined according to IMGT conventions as the region from the conserved cysteine to phenylalanine. Clonality was computed as 1 minus the Shannon entropy, with the entropy normalized by log2 of the number of productive unique TCRs. CD4 or CD8 identity of scalp clones was inferred by cross-referencing scalp TCRbeta sequences with sorted blood CD4 and CD8 repertoires. TCRdb limited this immuneACCESS table to in-frame rearrangements with V and J called. A share of clones is missing; checked studies link under half to unresolved V genes, and the rest is unexplained. That table gives V, J and clone size, and the DNA gave D and trimming. Counted in this sample were 100,000 or so clones; about 60% of them appeared once. The biggest ten clones account for around 15% of the sample.

Findings and caveats that apply to the study as a whole: Shared TCR sequences between patients were less evident than in mice, which may be partly attributable to HLA diversity in the patient population. Unlike mouse skin, where gammadelta T cells dominate, normal human skin contains resident alphabeta T cells that get sequenced too, which complicates analysis of the scalp TCR repertoire. Many expanded lesional clones were found to persist in scalp and blood during tofacitinib treatment, and relapse after treatment cessation may be partly explained by this persistence. Compared with normal scalp, lesional scalp had higher clonality and more expanded CD8+ clones, particularly in alopecia totalis/universalis, a pattern that suggests antigenic drive. Because the treated cohort was small and included a single nonresponder, larger studies are needed to assess links between baseline CD8+ expansion and response. Tofacitinib significantly decreased scalp clonality and the number of expanded CD8+ clones among the top 100 scalp clones.

The sample's treatment or condition label is to be understood as: oral pan-JAK inhibitor, 5-10 mg twice daily. Peripheral blood and lesional scalp punch biopsies were obtained from patients with alopecia areata. After PBMCs were isolated by density centrifugation and stained for CD3, CD4 and CD8, a FACSAria was used to sort CD4+ and CD8+ T cells. The sequence links TRBV7-8 to TRBJ2-7, with TRBD1 as a weak D call on 6 bases. Here the sequenced sample was CD8+ T cells sorted from blood, taken around week 55, from a patient treated with tofacitinib. The source of this sequence is a human donor with alopecia areata. The sequenced DNA: TGTGCCAGCAGCTCGCTAGCCGCCCGAGGACAGCAGGGGCCTACCTACGAGCAGTACTTC. The encoded protein is CASSSLAARGQQGPTYEQYF.